The sequence of this TCR beta chain was determined in a study of T cells in Graves' hyperthyroidism and ophthalmopathy. Study-level information: Upon initial diagnosis and before any treatment, peripheral blood was collected.

Study-wide findings and caveats: Ophthalmopathy was separated from stable hyperthyroidism by a 13 V-J model. Ophthalmopathy, which appeared later, was predicted by the model a median about 5.9 months before onset.

Researchers barred patients who had uncontrolled infection, other autoimmune disease, pregnancy or lactation. This clonotype appeared many times. The antigen remains undetermined. Using RNA transcripts as the source, TCR beta CDR3 regions were amplified. An initial round of RT-PCR targeting the TCR CDR3 relied on the HTBI primer set. TCRdb fed the multiplex PCR reads into MiXCR, producing one record per CDR3 protein. The sample carries approximately 610,000 distinct CDR3 sequences, approximately 14% recorded once. Germline V gene data show CDR1 as MDHEN and CDR2 as SYDVKM. With 3 bases removed from V and 11 bases from J, the gap between germline ends came to 16 bases. This CDR3 has 14 residues.

The V call is TRBV28, the J call TRBJ1-4, with D possibly being TRBD1 (5 bases). The sample taken for sequencing was blood. The clonotype originates from a woman aged 40 to 50 with Graves' ophthalmopathy. The CDR3 DNA is TGTGCCAGCAGTTTCCTCGGGGGACCGCAGAAACTGTTTTTT. Translating it yields CASSFLGGPQKLFF.